This T cell receptor (beta chain) stems from a study of blood T cells in healthy people across ages. This clonotype was recorded at least ten times. CDR1 SGHRS and CDR2 YFSETQ come from the germline V gene. Trimming took 6 bases from V and 6 from J, leaving 22 bases between them. This CDR3 is 15 amino acids long. Isolation recovered at least 7 million PBMCs from every sample. Sample-barcoded 5' priming and a J-beta primer mix drove a second PCR of roughly 6 to 12 cycles. TCRdb independently ran MiXCR on the 5' RACE reads; one entry per CDR3 protein. Of a few hundred thousand distinct CDR3 sequences detected, about 52% appear once; the ten largest clones hold 51%.

Sequences were obtained from blood. The sequence derives from a man aged 55 to 70 in good health. The chain is built from TRBV5-1 and TRBJ2-7; D call uncertain. For the CDR3, the DNA is TGCGCCAGCACCGATTCGGGCCCCAGCCCCTCCGAGCAGTACTTC. Residues: CASTDSGPSPSEQYF.